This TCR beta chain appears in the sequencing data of a study of T cell responses to AZD1222 COVID-19 vaccine. Notes on the study in general: Per reports, nearly half of all spike-specific TCRs target regions that are unmutated in variants.

Germline trimming cut 4 bases from V and 7 bases from J; bases unmatched to any gene: 20. The length of the CDR3 is 18 residues. CDR1 and CDR2 from the germline V gene are MDHEN and SYDVKM. Profiled with immunoSEQ multiplex PCR; TCRdb holds only in-frame clones, not every one. The table includes fewer than 70,000 clones, over 65% detected once. Turning to this clone: Its antigen is still unknown.

The V and J genes are TRBV28 and TRBJ1-2; 8 nucleotides match TRBD1. Sequences were derived from peripheral blood, sampled 28 days after the second AZD1222 dose. The clonotype comes from an adult who received the AZD1222 COVID-19 vaccine. The CDR3 loop is CASSSRTGKGSTAAGYTF. In DNA form, the CDR3 reads TGTGCCAGCAGTTCAAGGACAGGGAAAGGTTCGACGGCGGCTGGCTACACCTTC.